The entry below describes one T cell receptor beta chain. This record comes from a study of blood T cell repertoires in COVID-19. Original handling: Nucleated cell number was recorded as an estimate derived from reference gene primer amplification. The assay was immunoSEQ multiplex PCR, and TCRdb's table has in-frame clones only and misses some. The V and J calls and the clone size are those of that table, but D and trimming were determined from the DNA. The sample contains approximately 51,000 clones, under 95% of which appear only once. Looked up from germline, CDR1 is MNHEY and CDR2 is SVGAGI. This CDR3 has 16 amino acids. V gave up 2 bases and J gave up 0 bases, with 14 bases separating them.

The chain joins TRBV6-5 to TRBJ2-7, with a tentative D call TRBD1 (6 bases). Sequencing was carried out using peripheral blood. The receptor's source is a man in his 70s with active COVID-19. The CDR3 spells CASSYHKTGLSYEQYF. The CDR3 region has the DNA TGTGCCAGCAGTTACCACAAAACAGGGCTCTCCTACGAGCAGTACTTC.